Following are 28 T cell receptor beta chains from one sample sequenced in a study of cytomegalovirus exposure and HLA in healthy donors. The study ran its PCR with 60 Vbeta and 13 Jbeta primers. Profiling relied on immunoSEQ multiplex PCR, and the TCRdb table lists in-frame clones only, not all of them. The repertoire holds approximately 210,000 clones, with more than 75% as singletons. Material: PBMCs. These receptor sequences come from a man aged 30-40 years in good health and CMV-seronegative.

This sequence joins TRBV7-2 and TRBJ2-3, with unresolved D. The germline V gene has CDR1 SGHTA and CDR2 FQGNSA. V lost 1 base, J lost 4 bases, and 6 bases lay in between. The CDR3 is made up of 13 amino acids. DNA of the CDR3: TGTGCCAGCAGCTTAGGGCAGGCAGATACGCAGTATTTT. It yields the protein CASSLGQADTQYF.

In this sample, this clone turned up a few times. This chain uses TRBV19 with TRBJ1-6; 10 bases are a match to TRBD1. The CDR3 has 17 amino acids. Germline values: CDR1 LNHDA, CDR2 SQIVND (reference sequence). Trimming cost V 5 bases and J 11 bases; bases outside gene matches: 15. The CDR3 loop reads CASSPQTGGVFRAPLHF. CDR3 sequence (DNA): TGTGCCAGTAGTCCCCAGACAGGGGGCGTCTTTAGGGCACCCCTCCACTTT.

A few counts support this clone. CDR3 residues: CASRSGGLNYEQYF. DNA for the CDR3: TGTGCCAGCAGGTCAGGGGGTCTCAATTACGAGCAGTACTTC. The V and J genes are TRBV28 and TRBJ2-7; 7 positions match TRBD1. V shed 6 bases, J shed 4 bases, and the junction held 9 bases outside the gene matches. Germline assignment: CDR1 MDHEN and CDR2 SYDVKM. The CDR3 loop spans 14 amino acids.

The table lists this clone with a count of one. The V gene is TRBV19, the J gene TRBJ1-5; 8 nucleotides agree with TRBD1. In germline, CDR1 is LNHDA, CDR2 SQIVND (reference sequence). The V and J ends lost 3 bases and 0 bases, in that order; junction bases with no gene match: 4. The CDR3 runs 16 residues. This CDR3 reads CASSIVTGGSNQPQHF. DNA of the CDR3: TGTGCCAGTAGTATCGTCACAGGGGGTAGCAATCAGCCCCAGCATTTT.

The chain carries TRBV7-9 and TRBJ2-1, with 11 bases fitting TRBD1. Germline trimming cut 6 bases from V and 9 bases from J; bases unmatched to any gene: 4. The CDR3 runs to 13 residues. The germline gives CDR1 SEHNR, CDR2 FQNEAQ (reference sequence). CDR3 sequence: CASRGTGGGEQFF. The CDR3 DNA sequence: TGTGCCAGCAGGGGGACAGGGGGGGGTGAGCAGTTCTTC.

This clone came up once. V gene TRBV27 combines with J gene TRBJ2-7, with D perhaps matching TRBD1 (5 bases). The germline V and J ends were trimmed by 4 bases and 4 bases, with 14 bases remaining between them. The CDR3 consists of 14 residues. The V gene's germline CDR1 is MNHEY and CDR2 SMNVEV (reference sequence). CDR3 sequence (DNA): TGTGCCAGCAGTTCCTTTCCCCAGGGTTACGAGCAGTACTTC. As protein: CASSSFPQGYEQYF.

V usage is TRBV19 and J usage is TRBJ2-1; the match to TRBD2 covers 9 bases. Trimming removed 5 bases from V and 2 bases from J; junction bases left unmatched: 4. The CDR3 has 15 residues. Germline V gene sequence: CDR1 LNHDA, CDR2 SQIVND (reference sequence). The CDR3 region is CASSQLAGPYNEQFF. The DNA of the CDR3 is TGTGCCAGTAGTCAGCTAGCGGGACCCTACAATGAGCAGTTCTTC.

V gene TRBV15 combines with J gene TRBJ1-2, with TRBD1 matching 7 bases. V was pared by 3 bases and J by 6 bases, with 13 bases of the junction left unmatched. The CDR3 spans 16 residues. Germline lookup yields CDR1 LNHNV and CDR2 YYDKDF (reference sequence). Here the CDR3 reads CATSRRGLDRANGYTF. CDR3 in DNA: TGTGCCACCAGCAGGAGAGGACTCGACAGGGCAAATGGCTACACCTTC. Full variable domain (missing parts from reference TRBV15 and TRBJ1-2): DAMVIQNPRYQVTQFGKPVTLSCSQTLNHNVMYWYQQKSSQAPKLLFHYYDKDFNNEADTPDNFQSRRPNTSFCFLDIRSPGLGDTAMYLCATSRRGLDRANGYTFGSGTRLTVV.

V is TRBV29-1 and J is TRBJ1-2, with D possibly TRBD1 on 5 matching bases. Germline V gene lookup returns CDR1 SQVTM and CDR2 ANQGSEA. The CDR3 has 11 amino acids. V lost 7 bases and J 3 bases, leaving 9 bases between the germline ends. CDR3 sequence: CSAGRDYGYTF. For the CDR3, the DNA is TGCAGCGCCGGCAGGGACTATGGCTACACCTTC.

The V and J genes are TRBV7-2 and TRBJ2-3, with TRBD2 identical over 7 bases. Unmatched junction bases numbered 9, after V lost 5 bases and J lost 1 base. This CDR3 region has 16 residues. Germline CDR1 reads SGHTA; CDR2 reads FQGNSA. The CDR3 loop is CASSNRLAGGTDTQYF. The CDR3 DNA is TGTGCCAGCAGCAACCGCCTGGCGGGGGGCACAGATACGCAGTATTTT.

The chain has TRBV10-1 and TRBJ2-5, with TRBD2 identical over 14 bases. The germline V gene has CDR1 WNHNN and CDR2 SYGVQD (reference sequence). Germline trimming cut 0 bases from V and 4 bases from J; bases unmatched to any gene: 1. The CDR3 sequence is 16 residues long. Here the CDR3 DNA reads TGCGCCAGCAGTGAGTCGGGGACTAGCGGGAGAGAGACCCAGTACTTC. Protein product: CASSESGTSGRETQYF.

The chain employs TRBV19 and TRBJ1-6; no definite D call. The germline CDR1 and CDR2 sequences are LNHDA and SQIVND (reference sequence). V was shortened by 4 bases and J by 9 bases, with 16 bases between the two germline ends. There are 15 residues in the CDR3. For the CDR3, the DNA is TGTGCCAGTAGTACGCTTGAGGGTAGCGGTTCACCCCTCCACTTT. Amino acid sequence: CASSTLEGSGSPLHF. Variable domain in full (rest from reference TRBV19 and TRBJ1-6): DGGITQSPKYLFRKEGQNVTLSCEQNLNHDAMYWYRQDPGQGLRLIYYSQIVNDFQKGDIAEGYSVSREKKESFPLTVTSAQKNPTAFYLCASSTLEGSGSPLHFGNGTRLTVT.

The chain recombines TRBV7-9 with TRBJ2-5, with 7 bases identical to TRBD1. The CDR3 totals 16 residues. With 4 bases clipped from V and 2 bases from J, the junction kept 10 bases outside the gene matches. Germline values: CDR1 SEHNR, CDR2 FQNEAQ (reference sequence). The CDR3 region has the DNA TGTGCCAGCAGCTCGCCCCGAGGGGGCGGACAAGAGACCCAGTACTTC. Amino acids: CASSSPRGGGQETQYF.

The chain joins TRBV28 to TRBJ1-5; D unclear. This CDR3 comprises 15 residues. Germline CDR1 MDHEN, CDR2 SYDVKM. Trimming shortened V by 9 bases and J by 1 base, and 16 bases separated the two germline ends. In DNA form, the CDR3 reads TGTGCCAGTACTTCTAGGAGGGAAAGCAATCAGCCCCAGCATTTT. Translation: CASTSRRESNQPQHF.

This chain uses TRBV20-1 with TRBJ2-1; D gene unclear. Per the germline V gene, CDR1 is DFQATT and CDR2 is SNEGSKA (reference sequence). CDR3 length equals 11 residues. Trimming took off 2 bases at V and 6 bases at J, with 5 bases between the two ends. CDR3 sequence reads: CSARKPNEQFF. The CDR3 nucleotides read TGCAGTGCTAGAAAGCCCAATGAGCAGTTCTTC.

The chain combines TRBV5-1 with TRBJ2-1, with a weak D call TRBD1 (6 bases). V was cut by 0 bases and J by 3 bases, with 7 bases left in between. Per the germline V gene, CDR1 is SGHRS and CDR2 is YFSETQ. The CDR3 sequence is 14 residues long. The CDR3 is CASSLGGHYNEQFF. The CDR3 coding sequence is TGCGCCAGCAGCTTGGGGGGGCACTACAATGAGCAGTTCTTC.

The V and J genes are TRBV7-2 and TRBJ2-3, with TRBD2 matching over 8 bases. J gave up 4 bases and V 1 base, and 7 bases lay outside the gene matches. The CDR3 totals 16 residues. Germline values: CDR1 SGHTA, CDR2 FQGNSA. The CDR3 here is CASSLDPGGVSDTQYF. DNA of the CDR3: TGTGCCAGCAGCTTAGATCCGGGGGGGGTGTCAGATACGCAGTATTTT.

This chain joins TRBV5-4 and TRBJ2-1; D may be TRBD1 (6 bases). Trimming shortened V by 4 bases and J by 3 bases, and 11 bases separated the two germline ends. CDR3 length equals 14 residues. In germline, CDR1 is SGHNT, CDR2 YYREEE (reference sequence). CDR3 DNA: TGTGCCAGCAGCCTCGGACAGAACTACAATGAGCAGTTCTTC. Amino acids: CASSLGQNYNEQFF.

V is TRBV6-6 and J is TRBJ2-2, with a weak D call TRBD1 (6 bases). Trimming shortened V by 0 bases and J by 7 bases, and 9 bases separated the two germline ends. The germline CDR1 and CDR2 sequences are MNHNY and SVGAGI (reference sequence). The CDR3 consists of 14 residues. The CDR3 sequence is CASSYSGGNGELFF. In DNA form, the CDR3 reads TGTGCCAGCAGTTACTCAGGGGGTAACGGGGAGCTGTTTTTT.

The genes are TRBV27 and TRBJ2-5; a possible D gene is TRBD1 (6 bases). TRBJ2-7 explains the end of the DNA better; the J call may be wrong. Germline CDR1 is MNHEY and CDR2 is SMNVEV (reference sequence). The length of the CDR3 is 15 residues. The CDR3 nucleotides are TGTGCCAGCAGCCAGGGGTTATGGGGCTTGTTCGAGCAGTACTTC. Protein sequence: CASSQGLWGLFEQYF.

This chain links TRBV2 with TRBJ2-3; 9 bases agree with TRBD1. The V and J ends lost 3 bases and 1 base, in that order; junction bases with no gene match: 5. CDR3 size: 16 residues. The germline CDR1 and CDR2 sequences are SNHLY and FYNNEI. CDR3 amino acids: CASSDQGQGGTDTQYF. In DNA form, the CDR3 reads TGTGCCAGCAGTGATCAGGGACAGGGAGGCACAGATACGCAGTATTTT.

The gene calls are TRBV7-9 and TRBJ2-5, with TRBD1 matching 8 bases. V dropped 5 bases and J dropped 5; count of bases not matched to a gene: 13. CDR3 length: 16 amino acids. Per germline, CDR1 SEHNR and CDR2 FQNEAQ (reference sequence). The CDR3 DNA reads as TGTGCCAGCAGCCACCCGGACAGGGATAAGCGTGAGACCCAGTACTTC. It specifies CASSHPDRDKRETQYF.

The J gene is TRBJ2-2, the V gene TRBV6-4, with TRBD2 identical over 7 bases. This CDR3 is built from 15 residues. With 10 bases clipped from V and 6 bases from J, the junction kept 14 bases outside the gene matches. Germline V lookup: CDR1 MRHNA, CDR2 SNTAGT. In nucleotides, the CDR3 is TGTGCCACCACGGTGGCGGGAGTTTGCGCCGGGGAGCTGTTTTTT. Translation gives CATTVAGVCAGELFF.

This chain connects TRBV11-3 to TRBJ2-3; TRBD2 might be the D (6 bases). This CDR3 spans 13 amino acids. Germline CDR1 SGHNT, CDR2 YENEEA. Trimming took 3 bases from V and 3 from J, leaving 7 bases between them. CDR3 sequence: CASSFRGTDTQYF. The CDR3 coding sequence is TGTGCCAGCAGCTTTCGGGGGACAGATACGCAGTATTTT.

The V and J genes are TRBV2 and TRBJ2-5; no clear D gene. Germline CDR1 SNHLY, CDR2 FYNNEI. The CDR3 runs 13 residues. V shed 1 base and J shed 5 bases, with 8 bases lying between them. CDR3 residues: CASSEVRGETQYF. The CDR3 DNA reads TGTGCCAGCAGTGAAGTTAGAGGCGAGACCCAGTACTTC. Complete variable domain (other parts from reference TRBV2 and TRBJ2-5): EPEVTQTPSHQVTQMGQEVILRCVPISNHLYFYWYRQILGQKVEFLVSFYNNEISEKSEIFDDQFSVERPDGSNFTLKIRSTKLEDSAMYFCASSEVRGETQYFGPGTRLLVL.

The rearrangement links TRBV5-6 to TRBJ2-7; maybe TRBD2 (6 bases). This CDR3 has 13 amino acids. V was pared by 1 base and J by 2 bases, with 7 bases between. Germline V gives CDR1 SGHDT, CDR2 YYEEEE. The CDR3 spells CASSLWGAYEQYF. In DNA form, the CDR3 reads TGTGCCAGCAGCTTGTGGGGGGCCTACGAGCAGTACTTC.

The J gene is TRBJ2-7, the V gene TRBV27; 7 positions match TRBD2. The J segment lost 2 bases and the V segment lost 5 bases, leaving 9 bases of the junction unmatched. CDR3 length: 15 residues. Looked up from germline, CDR1 is MNHEY and CDR2 is SMNVEV (reference sequence). CDR3 residues: CASSPWSSGTYEQYF. CDR3 DNA sequence: TGTGCCAGCAGTCCCTGGTCTAGCGGAACCTACGAGCAGTACTTC.

There are a few counts of this clone. This chain's CDR3 is CASSSPRTSGSSYEQYF. CDR3 nucleotides: TGTGCCAGCAGCTCTCCTAGGACTAGCGGTAGCTCCTACGAGCAGTACTTC. V and J are TRBV7-9 and TRBJ2-7; TRBD2 agrees at 10 bases. Losses at the gene ends were 4 bases for V and 0 bases for J; bases not matched to a gene: 9. Germline V lookup: CDR1 SEHNR, CDR2 FQNEAQ (reference sequence). This CDR3 has 17 amino acids.